This T cell receptor (beta chain) was observed in a study of blood T cells in healthy people across ages. Germline loops: CDR1 SGHRS, CDR2 YFSETQ. This CDR3 is 16 amino acids long. The V segment lost 4 bases and the J segment 6 bases; nucleotides outside the gene matches: 12. Study-wide findings and caveats: The study could not conclusively compare naive and antigen-experienced cells, given its unsorted PBMCs.

Turning to this clonotype: Its antigen remains unidentified.

Drawn from each donor were ten milliliters of peripheral blood. The amount of total RNA extracted per sample was at least 6 micrograms. With a J-beta primer mix and a sample-barcoded 5' primer, a second PCR ran roughly 6 to 12 cycles. TCRdb recomputed calls from the 5' RACE reads with MiXCR, one row per CDR3 protein. The data contain 700,000 to 850,000 distinct CDR3 sequences, about 48% of them singletons. V usage is TRBV5-1 and J usage is TRBJ1-4; 7 bases map to TRBD1. The sequence derives from an elderly man in good health. Sequences were obtained from blood. CDR3 sequence reads: CASSLGTDGYDEKLFF. The CDR3 DNA sequence: TGCGCCAGCAGCCTCGGGACAGATGGGTATGATGAAAAACTGTTTTTT.